This TCR beta chain was observed in a study of early T cells in non-severe SARS-CoV-2 infection. TCRdb re-called the 5' RACE reads through MiXCR, storing one row per CDR3 protein. The sample shows about 22,000 distinct CDR3 sequences, about 4% of them seen only once. This clonotype showed up many times. Germline V CDR1 and CDR2: DFQATT, SNEGSKA (reference sequence). Trimming took 0 bases from V and 0 from J, leaving 12 bases between them. CDR3 size: 16 residues. The V and J genes are TRBV20-1 and TRBJ2-4; D remains ambiguous. The sample consisted of whole blood. The TCR was taken from an adult who was a healthcare worker with PCR-confirmed SARS-CoV-2 infection or an uninfected control (not recorded which). Here the CDR3 reads CSARDLADLAKNIQYF. The DNA of the CDR3 is TGCAGTGCTAGAGATCTTGCAGACCTAGCCAAAAACATTCAGTACTTC.